These T cell receptor beta chains were read from a single sample in a study of neurological immune-mediated disorders. Via MiXCR, TCRdb re-called the 5' RACE reads, giving one row per CDR3 protein. Of about 66,000 distinct CDR3 sequences listed, 4% to 6% are singletons. The specimen was PBMCs. The receptors here all came from a woman in her thirties with multiple sclerosis. Both conserved end residues are part of each CDR3. D genes are given only for firm matches. Expanded clones are given a class, and other clones once, few, many or no size at all.

abundance	d_gene	len	v_gene	j_gene	CDR3nt	CDR3aa
many	.	13	TRBV2	TRBJ1-4	TGTGCCAGCAGTGAGAGGGGGGGTGAAAAACTGTTTTTT	CASSERGGEKLFF
many	.	15	TRBV2	TRBJ2-3	TGTGCCAGCACTACTAGACAGTCTAGCACAGATACGCAGTATTTT	CASTTRQSSTDTQYF
.	.	14	TRBV12-3/TRBV12-4	TRBJ1-2	TGTGCCAGCAGTTATCCCCGGGACCTTTTAGGCTACACCTTC	CASSYPRDLLGYTF
.	TRBD1	16	TRBV5-1	TRBJ1-1	TGCGCCAGCAGCCCCCAAGGGGGCCGTCTGAACACTGAAGCTTTCTTT	CASSPQGGRLNTEAFF
many	TRBD1	15	TRBV27	TRBJ2-7	TGTGCCAGCTCACTATCCGGGACAGGGGGCCGCGAGCAGTACTTC	CASSLSGTGGREQYF
many	TRBD2	15	TRBV5-1	TRBJ2-5	TGCGCCAGCTCAGCTAGCGGGGGGGCCGGGGAGACCCAGTACTTC	CASSASGGAGETQYF
few	TRBD2	15	TRBV2	TRBJ2-5	TGTGCCAGCACCTCCGGGGGGGCCAGTGTGGAGACCCAGTACTTT	CASTSGGASVETQYF
.	.	13	TRBV5-1	TRBJ1-3	TGCGCCAGCGCCGGGTTATCTGGAAACACCATATATTTT	CASAGLSGNTIYF
many	TRBD2	17	TRBV20-1	TRBJ2-3	TGCAGTGCTAGACGCCCTCCTGGGGGGGGACGCGCAGATACGCAGTATTTT	CSARRPPGGGRADTQYF
many	TRBD1	15	TRBV7-2	TRBJ1-2	TGTGCCAGCAGCTTAGGGGGACAGGGAAACTATGGCTACACCTTC	CASSLGGQGNYGYTF
many	TRBD1	15	TRBV4-1	TRBJ1-4	TGCGCCAGCAGCCGTAGACAGGGGTCTAATGAAAAACTGTTTTTT	CASSRRQGSNEKLFF
many	TRBD2	14	TRBV12-3/TRBV12-4	TRBJ2-1	TGTGCCAGCAGTTTTAGCGGGGGGGCCAATGAGCAGTTCTTC	CASSFSGGANEQFF
few	.	14	TRBV27	TRBJ2-2	TGTGCCAGCAGTTTAAGGTCCATCACCGGGGAGCTGTTTTTT	CASSLRSITGELFF
many	.	13	TRBV12-3/TRBV12-4	TRBJ1-1	TGTGCCAGCAGATACCTAGGGGTCACTGAAGCTTTCTTT	CASRYLGVTEAFF
many	TRBD1	14	TRBV27	TRBJ1-1	TGTGCCAGCAATCGACAGGGGCCGAACACTGAAGCTTTCTTT	CASNRQGPNTEAFF
many	.	13	TRBV7-8	TRBJ1-1	TGTGCCAGCAGCTTAAGGGCGAGCACTGAAGCTTTCTTT	CASSLRASTEAFF
many	TRBD1	15	TRBV4-1	TRBJ1-1	TGCGCCAGCAGCCAAGATCAGGGGGGGAACACTGAAGCTTTCTTT	CASSQDQGGNTEAFF
once	.	12	TRBV20-1	TRBJ1-5	TGCAGTGCTAGCGGTGGTAATCAGCCCCAGAATTTT	CSASGGNQPQNF
.	TRBD1	16	TRBV4-1	TRBJ1-4	TGCGCCAGCTCAGCCAGGGGGGTTGCAACTAATGAAAAACTGTTTTTT	CASSARGVATNEKLFF
.	.	15	TRBV6-6	TRBJ2-3	TGTGCCAGCCTCTCTCAGGGGAGGGGCACAGATACGCAGTATTTT	CASLSQGRGTDTQYF
few	.	12	TRBV15	TRBJ2-3	TGTGCCACCAGCAGAGATGAAAATACGCAGTATTTT	CATSRDENTQYF
many	TRBD1	15	TRBV5-6	TRBJ2-2	TGTGCCAGCAGCCCCGGGACAGCGAACACCGGGGAGCTGTTTTTT	CASSPGTANTGELFF
.	.	15	TRBV12-3/TRBV12-4	TRBJ1-5	TGTGCCAGCAGTTTAGAGGCAGGGGGCAATCAGCCCCAGCATTTT	CASSLEAGGNQPQHF
many	TRBD1	12	TRBV12-3/TRBV12-4	TRBJ2-5	TGTGCCAGCACAACAGGGGAAGAGACCCAGTACTTC	CASTTGEETQYF
many	.	16	TRBV10-3	TRBJ2-3	TGTGCCATCAGTGACTCAAGGGGGTCAGTCACAGATACGCAGTATTTT	CAISDSRGSVTDTQYF
.	.	14	TRBV12-3/TRBV12-4	TRBJ2-2	TGTGCCAGCAGTTTGGACGAGGGGGCCGGGGAGCTGTTTTTT	CASSLDEGAGELFF
many	.	14	TRBV4-1	TRBJ1-2	TGCGCCAGCAGCCAAGTCCTGACTTTATATGGCTACACCTTC	CASSQVLTLYGYTF
many	TRBD2	16	TRBV3-1	TRBJ2-3	TGTGCCAGCAGCCAAGATCCAGCGGGGGACACAGATACGCAGTATTTT	CASSQDPAGDTDTQYF
many	.	17	TRBV5-1	TRBJ2-7	TGCGCCAGCAGCTTGAGACACGGCAGGGGGGAAACCTACGAGCAGTACTTC	CASSLRHGRGETYEQYF
many	.	13	TRBV7-9	TRBJ2-7	TGTGCCAGCAGCGGGGAAAGCTCCTACGAGCAGTACTTC	CASSGESSYEQYF
many	.	14	TRBV20-1	TRBJ2-1	TGCAGTGCTAGTCTTCCAGGGGCCCACAATGAGCAGTTCTTC	CSASLPGAHNEQFF
many	TRBD1	14	TRBV12-3/TRBV12-4	TRBJ2-1	TGTGCCAGCAGTCCCCGACAGGGGGACAATGAGCAGTTCTTC	CASSPRQGDNEQFF
many	.	17	TRBV10-3	TRBJ2-3	TGTGCCATCAGTGAAGGATTACGGACAGCCCTCACAGATACGCAGTATTTT	CAISEGLRTALTDTQYF
.	.	13	TRBV24-1	TRBJ2-1	TGTGCCACCAGTGATTTGCGAGGGAATGAGCAGTTCTTC	CATSDLRGNEQFF
few	.	15	TRBV7-6	TRBJ2-3	TGTGCCAGCAGCTCCGCCGGGGGGCTGCGAGGTACGCAGTATTTT	CASSSAGGLRGTQYF
many	.	15	TRBV5-4	TRBJ2-1	TGTGCCAGCAGCCCCTCTTTGGACTCCTACAATGAGCAGTTCTTC	CASSPSLDSYNEQFF
many	TRBD1	15	TRBV5-1	TRBJ2-1	TGCGCCAGCAGGAGCCGACAGGGGGGATACAATGAGCAGTTCTTC	CASRSRQGGYNEQFF
many	.	11	TRBV20-1	TRBJ1-1	TGCAGTGCTCCCTGGCAGGTTGAAGCTTTCTTT	CSAPWQVEAFF
few	TRBD1	15	TRBV28	TRBJ1-6	TGTGCCAGTGTTATTGACAGGGCGAATGGTTCACCCCTCCACTTT	CASVIDRANGSPLHF
many	.	17	TRBV3-1	TRBJ2-7	TGTGCCAGCAGCCAAGATTCAAGGGGGGGTCCTTCCTACGAGCAGTACTTC	CASSQDSRGGPSYEQYF
few	.	14	TRBV12-3/TRBV12-4	TRBJ1-1	TGTGCCAGCAGCCCGGGTCTAATGAACACTGAAGCTTTCTTT	CASSPGLMNTEAFF
many	TRBD2	14	TRBV20-1	TRBJ2-5	TGCAGTGCGGGGGGAGCGGGGGAACAAGAGACCCAGTACTTC	CSAGGAGEQETQYF
few	TRBD1	14	TRBV11-2	TRBJ1-2	TGTGCCAGCAGCTTGGACAGGGGTGACTATGGCTACACCTTC	CASSLDRGDYGYTF
.	.	14	TRBV6-5	TRBJ1-5	TGTGCCAGCAGGAAAGGGGAGAGCAATCAGCCCCAGAATTTT	CASRKGESNQPQNF
many	.	10	TRBV5-5	TRBJ2-1	TGTGCCAGCGGGGGCAATGAGCAGTTCTTC	CASGGNEQFF
many	.	13	TRBV20-1	TRBJ1-6	TGCAGTGCTAGACAGGGGACGAATTCACCCCTCCACTTT	CSARQGTNSPLHF
many	TRBD1	16	TRBV20-1	TRBJ1-6	TGCAGTGCTAGAGATCCGTCACAGGGGCATAATTCACCCCTCAACTTT	CSARDPSQGHNSPLNF
many	.	17	TRBV13	TRBJ1-1	TGTGCCAGCAGCTTTCGACTTGTGCAGGGGCTTGTCACTGAAGCTTTCTTT	CASSFRLVQGLVTEAFF
many	.	18	TRBV5-1	TRBJ2-3	TGCGCCAGCAGCTTGGAAATCGACCGGAGGTTGGGGGCCGATACGCAGTATTTT	CASSLEIDRRLGADTQYF
many	.	12	TRBV4-1	TRBJ2-3	TGCGCCAGCAGCCAGATCACAGATACGCAGTATTTT	CASSQITDTQYF
many	.	17	TRBV6-6	TRBJ2-6	TGTGCCACTTTCCTTGGGCAGGCCCTCTCTGGGGCCAACGTCCTGACTTTC	CATFLGQALSGANVLTF
.	.	14	TRBV20-1	TRBJ1-4	TGCAGTGCTAGCGGTTCTAGACGACGGGAAAAACTGTTTTTT	CSASGSRRREKLFF
many	TRBD1	14	TRBV12-3/TRBV12-4	TRBJ1-2	TGTGCCAGCAGTTTTTCCGGGACAGGGGTAGGCTACACCTTC	CASSFSGTGVGYTF
many	TRBD1	13	TRBV29-1	TRBJ2-7	TGCAGCGTTGCGGACAGGGCGACCTACGAGCAGTACTTC	CSVADRATYEQYF
many	.	17	TRBV10-3	TRBJ2-7	TGTGCCATCAGTGAGTCGCCCCGACAGTTCCCTAGGTTAGAGCAGTACTTC	CAISESPRQFPRLEQYF